This is a list of T cell receptor beta chains from one sample in a study of blood T cells in healthy people across ages. MiXCR was run by TCRdb on the 5' RACE reads, yielding one entry per CDR3 protein. The sample shows around 1.5 million distinct CDR3 sequences, roughly 45% of them seen only once. The source material was blood. These receptors were collected from a woman aged 18 to 35 in good health. Each CDR3 is given with its conserved first and last residue. Fields, in order: CDR3 DNA, CDR3 protein, clone size, D gene, J gene, V gene, CDR3 length. The D gene is left open where the match is weak. Size is omitted from some rows. Given values are once, few, many or a class for expanded clones.

CDR3 DNA: TGCAGTGCTAGAGACCCGGGACAGGGGGGCTACAATGAGCAGTTCTTC; CDR3 protein: CSARDPGQGGYNEQFF; clone size: -; D gene: TRBD1; J gene: TRBJ2-1; V gene: TRBV20-1; CDR3 length: 16
CDR3 DNA: TGTGCCAGCAGCTCCACGCGGGGGGCCAGAGAAAACGAGCAGTACTTC; CDR3 protein: CASSSTRGARENEQYF; clone size: -; D gene: TRBD2; J gene: TRBJ2-7; V gene: TRBV3-1; CDR3 length: 16
CDR3 DNA: TGCAGTGCACCGGGACAGGGGGAAGTGGGGCAGTACTTC; CDR3 protein: CSAPGQGEVGQYF; clone size: -; D gene: TRBD1; J gene: TRBJ2-7; V gene: TRBV20-1; CDR3 length: 13
CDR3 DNA: TGTGCCAGCAGTTTACGAACACCCTACGAGCAGTACTTC; CDR3 protein: CASSLRTPYEQYF; clone size: few; D gene: -; J gene: TRBJ2-7; V gene: TRBV27; CDR3 length: 13
CDR3 DNA: TGTGCCAGCAGTTACTCAGCGGGGGGGCACAATGAGCAGTTCTTC; CDR3 protein: CASSYSAGGHNEQFF; clone size: -; D gene: TRBD2; J gene: TRBJ2-1; V gene: TRBV6-6; CDR3 length: 15
CDR3 DNA: TGTGCCAGCAGCTTAGCTTTGGTAGGGCGCCTTTCCCAAGGGGGGGAGCAGTACTTC; CDR3 protein: CASSLALVGRLSQGGEQYF; clone size: -; D gene: -; J gene: TRBJ2-7; V gene: TRBV7-8; CDR3 length: 19
CDR3 DNA: TGTGCCAGCAGACCTACCGGCCGGAGAAACAATGAGCAGTACTTC; CDR3 protein: CASRPTGRRNNEQYF; clone size: -; D gene: -; J gene: TRBJ2-5; V gene: TRBV6-6; CDR3 length: 15
CDR3 DNA: TGTGCCAGCAGCCCTCCCGGGGGCCACAATGAGCAGTTCTTC; CDR3 protein: CASSPPGGHNEQFF; clone size: many; D gene: -; J gene: TRBJ2-1; V gene: TRBV28; CDR3 length: 14
CDR3 DNA: TGTGCCAGCAGCCGACGGGGGGCTAGCGGGACTCGCTCCTACAATGAGCAGTTCTTC; CDR3 protein: CASSRRGASGTRSYNEQFF; clone size: -; D gene: TRBD2; J gene: TRBJ2-1; V gene: TRBV7-2; CDR3 length: 19
CDR3 DNA: TGTGCCAGCAGCCAACTACAGGGGCCCATGGTTAACTATGGCTACACCTTC; CDR3 protein: CASSQLQGPMVNYGYTF; clone size: -; D gene: TRBD1; J gene: TRBJ1-2; V gene: TRBV12-3/TRBV12-4; CDR3 length: 17
CDR3 DNA: TGTGCCCGCAGTTTTGGGACAGGCAATCAGCCCCAGCATTTT; CDR3 protein: CARSFGTGNQPQHF; clone size: -; D gene: TRBD1; J gene: TRBJ1-5; V gene: TRBV27; CDR3 length: 14
CDR3 DNA: TGCGCCAGCGGATTCGCTACAGGGGCACAAGAGACCCAGTACTTC; CDR3 protein: CASGFATGAQETQYF; clone size: few; D gene: TRBD1; J gene: TRBJ2-5; V gene: TRBV5-1; CDR3 length: 15
CDR3 DNA: TGTGCCAGCAGTTACGCCCGATCGCTATACAATGAGCAGTTCTTC; CDR3 protein: CASSYARSLYNEQFF; clone size: few; D gene: -; J gene: TRBJ2-1; V gene: TRBV6-5; CDR3 length: 15
CDR3 DNA: TGTGCCAGCAGCTGGGGACAGGGCTCCTACAATGAGCAGTTCTTC; CDR3 protein: CASSWGQGSYNEQFF; clone size: -; D gene: TRBD1; J gene: TRBJ2-1; V gene: TRBV5-1; CDR3 length: 15
CDR3 DNA: TGTGCCAGCAGCTCCGAACCGGGACAGGAGTTCTACAATGAGCAGTTCTTC; CDR3 protein: CASSSEPGQEFYNEQFF; clone size: few; D gene: TRBD1; J gene: TRBJ2-1; V gene: TRBV7-9; CDR3 length: 17
CDR3 DNA: TGTGCCAGCAGTGAATATCAGGGGCTGACCACCGGGGAGCTGTTTTTT; CDR3 protein: CASSEYQGLTTGELFF; clone size: -; D gene: -; J gene: TRBJ2-2; V gene: TRBV25-1; CDR3 length: 16
CDR3 DNA: TGTGCCAGCAGCCACATTTTCAGGGGGCGGGCCCCAAATGAAAAACTGTTTTTT; CDR3 protein: CASSHIFRGRAPNEKLFF; clone size: few; D gene: TRBD1; J gene: TRBJ1-4; V gene: TRBV7-3; CDR3 length: 18
CDR3 DNA: TGTGCCAGCACCTCCCAGGCCCCCTTTGGCTCTGGAAACACCATATATTTT; CDR3 protein: CASTSQAPFGSGNTIYF; clone size: -; D gene: -; J gene: TRBJ1-3; V gene: TRBV2; CDR3 length: 17
CDR3 DNA: TGTGCCAGCAGCAGGACAGGGGGGATTCAGCCCCAGCATTTT; CDR3 protein: CASSRTGGIQPQHF; clone size: few; D gene: TRBD1; J gene: TRBJ1-5; V gene: TRBV9; CDR3 length: 14
CDR3 DNA: TGTGCCAGCAGTAAGGACGGGATCTACGAGCAGTACTTC; CDR3 protein: CASSKDGIYEQYF; clone size: -; D gene: -; J gene: TRBJ2-7; V gene: TRBV6-2/TRBV6-3; CDR3 length: 13
CDR3 DNA: TGTGCCAGCAGCAAACGGGACTCCCTTCGTAATGAGCAGTACTTC; CDR3 protein: CASSKRDSLRNEQYF; clone size: -; D gene: -; J gene: TRBJ2-5; V gene: TRBV21-1; CDR3 length: 15
CDR3 DNA: TGTGCCAGCAGCTTGTGGGGGGACAGGGTTCAAGAGACCCAGTACTTC; CDR3 protein: CASSLWGDRVQETQYF; clone size: few; D gene: TRBD1; J gene: TRBJ2-5; V gene: TRBV5-5; CDR3 length: 16
CDR3 DNA: TGCAGTGCCCGAACAGGGTATGGCTACACCTTC; CDR3 protein: CSARTGYGYTF; clone size: many; D gene: -; J gene: TRBJ1-2; V gene: TRBV20-1; CDR3 length: 11